These T cell receptor beta chains were read from a single sample in a study of blood T cell repertoires in COVID-19. This table comes from immunoSEQ multiplex PCR, and its TCRdb copy is limited to in-frame clones, with some not included. The table shows over 110,000 clones, with approximately 84% occurring only once. Sequences were obtained from PBMCs or T cells enriched from blood (not recorded which). These receptor sequences come from a man aged 35 to 55 with acute COVID-19. CDR3s include the opening cysteine and the closing phenylalanine or tryptophan. Fields, in order: J gene, V gene, D gene, clone size, CDR3 protein, CDR3 DNA. The D gene is left open where the match is weak. Only some rows state a clone size, as once, few, many or a class for expanded clones.

J gene: TRBJ2-7
V gene: TRBV5-1
D gene: TRBD1
clone size: NA
CDR3 protein: CASSPWTGGSSIDEQYF
CDR3 DNA: TGCGCCAGCAGCCCGTGGACAGGTGGGTCTTCGATTGACGAGCAGTACTTC

J gene: TRBJ2-3
V gene: TRBV10-1
D gene: TRBD2
clone size: NA
CDR3 protein: CASSELTSGDSDTQYF
CDR3 DNA: TGCGCCAGCAGTGAGCTGACTAGCGGGGACTCAGATACGCAGTATTTT

J gene: TRBJ1-5
V gene: TRBV7-5
D gene: NA
clone size: NA
CDR3 protein: CVRSLWAVEMLGQPQHF
CDR3 DNA: TGTGTCAGAAGCTTATGGGCAGTGGAAATGCTGGGTCAGCCCCAGCATTTT

J gene: TRBJ1-2
V gene: TRBV19
D gene: NA
clone size: NA
CDR3 protein: CASSIGGQVYGYTF
CDR3 DNA: TGTGCCAGTAGTATCGGAGGGCAGGTCTATGGCTACACCTTC

J gene: TRBJ1-6
V gene: TRBV5-4
D gene: NA
clone size: NA
CDR3 protein: CASSFDQGQSPLHF
CDR3 DNA: TGTGCCAGCAGCTTTGATCAGGGACAATCACCCCTCCACTTT

J gene: TRBJ1-1
V gene: TRBV5-5
D gene: NA
clone size: NA
CDR3 protein: CASSRTLGLNTEAFF
CDR3 DNA: TGTGCCAGCAGCAGAACGTTGGGCCTTAACACTGAAGCTTTCTTT

J gene: TRBJ1-5
V gene: TRBV6-6
D gene: TRBD1
clone size: NA
CDR3 protein: CASSLQGARNQPQHF
CDR3 DNA: TGTGCCAGCAGTCTACAGGGGGCGCGGAATCAGCCCCAGCATTTT

J gene: TRBJ2-3
V gene: TRBV7-6
D gene: TRBD2
clone size: few
CDR3 protein: CASSLSPAGLAGGGHTQYF
CDR3 DNA: TGTGCCAGCAGCTTAAGCCCAGCGGGGCTAGCGGGGGGCGGACATACGCAGTATTTT

J gene: TRBJ2-1
V gene: TRBV9
D gene: TRBD2
clone size: NA
CDR3 protein: CASSSRSGVYNEQFF
CDR3 DNA: TGTGCCAGCAGCTCACGTAGCGGGGTCTACAATGAGCAGTTCTTC

J gene: TRBJ2-7
V gene: TRBV19
D gene: TRBD2
clone size: NA
CDR3 protein: CASSMGRDYSYEQYF
CDR3 DNA: TGTGCCAGTAGTATGGGTCGGGACTACTCCTACGAGCAGTACTTC

J gene: TRBJ1-3
V gene: TRBV7-9
D gene: NA
clone size: NA
CDR3 protein: CASSLPQGISGNTIYF
CDR3 DNA: TGTGCCAGCAGCCTACCCCAGGGGATCTCTGGAAACACCATATATTTT

J gene: TRBJ2-7
V gene: TRBV12-5
D gene: NA
clone size: NA
CDR3 protein: CASGHKTGKSSYEQYF
CDR3 DNA: TGTGCTAGTGGGCATAAGACGGGTAAAAGCTCCTACGAGCAGTACTTC

J gene: TRBJ2-1
V gene: TRBV7-9
D gene: NA
clone size: few
CDR3 protein: CASSFSGEVAASYNEQFF
CDR3 DNA: TGTGCCAGCAGCTTCTCGGGGGAGGTAGCGGCCTCCTACAATGAGCAGTTCTTC

J gene: TRBJ1-1
V gene: TRBV18
D gene: NA
clone size: few
CDR3 protein: CASSPPLAGFNTEAFF
CDR3 DNA: TGTGCCAGCTCACCACCCCTGGCAGGATTTAACACTGAAGCTTTCTTT

J gene: TRBJ2-5
V gene: TRBV25-1
D gene: TRBD1
clone size: NA
CDR3 protein: CASSEYRQGFGETQYF
CDR3 DNA: TGTGCCAGCAGTGAATATAGACAGGGATTTGGAGAGACCCAGTACTTC

J gene: TRBJ2-3
V gene: TRBV5-1
D gene: NA
clone size: NA
CDR3 protein: CASSLLGGEGTDTQYF
CDR3 DNA: TGCGCCAGCAGCTTGCTCGGCGGGGAGGGCACAGATACGCAGTATTTT

J gene: TRBJ1-1
V gene: TRBV6-1
D gene: NA
clone size: NA
CDR3 protein: CASSEDLGADTEAFF
CDR3 DNA: TGTGCCAGCAGTGAAGATCTGGGGGCGGACACTGAAGCTTTCTTT

J gene: TRBJ2-2
V gene: TRBV25-1
D gene: NA
clone size: NA
CDR3 protein: CASRRGQNTGELFF
CDR3 DNA: TGTGCCAGCAGGAGGGGACAGAACACCGGGGAGCTGTTTTTT

J gene: TRBJ2-7
V gene: TRBV4-3
D gene: NA
clone size: NA
CDR3 protein: CASSQELEWREQYF
CDR3 DNA: TGCGCCAGCAGCCAAGAACTAGAATGGAGGGAGCAGTACTTC

J gene: TRBJ1-2
V gene: TRBV27
D gene: NA
clone size: NA
CDR3 protein: CASRFAGGVIGYTF
CDR3 DNA: TGTGCCAGCAGATTCGCGGGCGGGGTGATCGGCTACACCTTC

J gene: TRBJ1-2
V gene: TRBV2
D gene: NA
clone size: once
CDR3 protein: CASSELGGDYGYTF
CDR3 DNA: TGTGCCAGCAGTGAACTAGGAGGGGACTATGGCTACACCTTC

J gene: TRBJ1-2
V gene: TRBV4-1
D gene: TRBD1
clone size: NA
CDR3 protein: CASSQVDRGDGYTF
CDR3 DNA: TGCGCCAGCAGCCAAGTCGACAGGGGTGATGGCTACACCTTC

J gene: TRBJ2-5
V gene: TRBV7-6
D gene: NA
clone size: once
CDR3 protein: CASSSEETQYF
CDR3 DNA: TGTGCCAGTTCTAGTGAAGAGACCCAGTACTTC

J gene: TRBJ2-3
V gene: TRBV2
D gene: TRBD1
clone size: NA
CDR3 protein: CASSDGQGWDTQYF
CDR3 DNA: TGTGCCAGCAGCGATGGACAGGGTTGGGATACGCAGTATTTT

J gene: TRBJ2-7
V gene: TRBV29-1
D gene: TRBD1
clone size: NA
CDR3 protein: CSVEAAPKDRVGSF
CDR3 DNA: TGCAGCGTTGAAGCCGCCCCTAAGGACAGGGTCGGATCCTTC

J gene: TRBJ2-2
V gene: TRBV4-3
D gene: TRBD2
clone size: NA
CDR3 protein: CASSQLGLAGESGELFF
CDR3 DNA: TGCGCCAGCAGCCAACTCGGACTAGCGGGAGAGTCCGGGGAGCTGTTTTTT

J gene: TRBJ1-5
V gene: TRBV1
D gene: NA
clone size: NA
CDR3 protein: CTSSQHIDRENQPQHF
CDR3 DNA: TGCACCAGCAGCCAGCACATAGACAGGGAGAATCAGCCCCAGCATTTT

J gene: TRBJ2-7
V gene: TRBV5-1
D gene: NA
clone size: NA
CDR3 protein: CASSPSKLGDDTYEQYF
CDR3 DNA: TGCGCCAGCAGCCCATCTAAATTAGGTGATGACACCTACGAGCAGTACTTC

J gene: TRBJ1-1
V gene: TRBV12-3/TRBV12-4
D gene: NA
clone size: NA
CDR3 protein: CASSTRQATEAFF
CDR3 DNA: TGTGCCAGCAGTACCCGACAGGCAACTGAAGCTTTCTTT